This TCR beta chain was identified during a study of T cell responses to AZD1222 COVID-19 vaccine. About the research overall: Second-dose schedules of about 4 or about 12 weeks were combined.

Study-level findings and limits: Spike-spanning, vaccine-associated CD4 TCRs were dominant at 160-218 and 743-854. An increase in Spike-specific TCR breadth and depth was observed after two AZD1222 doses. Unmutated variant regions are reportedly the target of nearly half of TCRs that are spike-specific.

Points on this clone: Its cognate antigen is unknown.

TCRdb's table, derived via immunoSEQ multiplex PCR, lists solely in-frame clones and lacks some. This sample has about 160,000 clones, with about nine tenths found just once. V lost 3 bases and J lost 0; bases outside the gene matches: 4. This CDR3 has 17 amino acids. Germline values: CDR1 LGHDT, CDR2 YNNKEL (reference sequence). V usage is TRBV3-1 (or the pseudogene TRBV3-2) and J usage is TRBJ2-5, with 13 nucleotides matching TRBD2. This sequence originates from an adult in good health. The specimen comprised peripheral blood, sampled on day 0 of AZD1222 vaccination. The CDR3 here is CASSQTTSGGYQETQYF. The CDR3 DNA sequence: TGTGCCAGCAGCCAGACGACTAGCGGGGGGTACCAAGAGACCCAGTACTTC.